A few counts support the clone carrying this T cell receptor beta chain. These data belong to a study of shared T cell receptors in the human thymus. CDR3 length: 14 residues. The germline V gene encodes CDR1 MNHNY and CDR2 SVGAGI (reference sequence). V was cut by 6 bases and J by 2 bases, with 14 bases left in between. The protocol was immunoSEQ multiplex PCR, while the TCRdb copy is restricted to in-frame clones and leaves out a portion. The table has 640,000 or so clones, approximately 89% seen once. This sample was also put to use in a study of human thymus T cells. From that report: All donors were healthy Finnish infants who were undergoing corrective surgery to treat congenital heart defects. Resections that were taken during corrective heart surgery supplied the thymus tissue. Blood and thymic repertoires both appeared biased in V and J gene usage.

The clonotype comes from a boy younger than two with a congenital heart defect. This sequence joins TRBV6-6 and TRBJ2-7; TRBD1 is a possible D gene (6 bases). Sequencing was done on a sample of thymocytes. The CDR3 DNA is TGTGCCAGCAGCGAAAGCAGGGGACCCTACGAGCAGTACTTC. It codes for CASSESRGPYEQYF.